The 14 T cell receptor beta chains presented below share a single source sample, sequenced in a study of T cell responses to AZD1222 COVID-19 vaccine. TCRdb's copy holds only in-frame clones and misses some; the assay was immunoSEQ multiplex PCR. The table shows about 150,000 clones, with about 93% occurring only once. Sequencing was performed on peripheral blood, taken on day 0 of AZD1222 vaccination. All receptors come from an adult in good health.

The rearrangement joins TRBV5-6 to TRBJ2-1, with TRBD2 identical over 7 bases. Germline loops: CDR1 SGHDT, CDR2 YYEEEE. This CDR3 is built from 15 residues. Trimming removed 2 bases from V and 2 bases from J; junction bases left unmatched: 4. In nucleotides, the CDR3 is TGTGCCAGCAGCTTCCTAGCGGTCACCTACAATGAGCAGTTCTTC. Protein: CASSFLAVTYNEQFF.

V and J are TRBV5-6 and TRBJ2-1; 12 bases are shared with TRBD2. Germline assignment: CDR1 SGHDT and CDR2 YYEEEE. The ends lost 4 bases at V and 3 bases at J; junction bases unmatched: 2. The CDR3 has 15 amino acids. The CDR3 coding sequence is TGTGCCAGCAGCCAGGGACTAGCGGGCTACAATGAGCAGTTCTTC. Its protein is CASSQGLAGYNEQFF.

V gene TRBV18 combines with J gene TRBJ2-2, with no clear D. The CDR3 consists of 14 residues. Trimming took 6 bases from V and 2 from J, leaving 10 bases between them. Germline CDR1 is KGHSH and CDR2 is LQKENI. CDR3 DNA: TGTGCCAGCTCCGGACGAGACAACACCGGGGAGCTGTTTTTT. The encoded protein is CASSGRDNTGELFF.

This chain joins TRBV2 and TRBJ2-3; 9 positions match TRBD2. The germline gives CDR1 SNHLY, CDR2 FYNNEI. The CDR3 has 15 amino acids. The junction had 5 bases not matched to a gene; V was cut back by 4 bases and J by 3 bases. The CDR3 sequence is CASSVAGVETDTQYF. DNA for the CDR3: TGTGCCAGCAGTGTAGCGGGAGTCGAGACAGATACGCAGTATTTT.

V usage is TRBV5-1 and J usage is TRBJ2-1; tentatively, D is TRBD2 (6 bases). The CDR3 has 16 amino acids. Germline V CDR1 and CDR2: SGHRS, YFSETQ. Between the trimmed V and J ends, which lost 0 bases and 3 bases, there was a span of 13 bases. CDR3 nucleotides: TGCGCCAGCAGCTTGGGTGGGGGGTCCAGCTACAATGAGCAGTTCTTC. It codes for CASSLGGGSSYNEQFF.

CDR3 nucleotide sequence: TGTGCCAGCAGTTACAAGGGTCGGGGGACAGATACGCAGTATTTT. Encoded protein: CASSYKGRGTDTQYF. The chain has TRBV6-5 and TRBJ2-3, with D perhaps matching TRBD2 (6 bases). Trimming pared 2 bases from V and 3 bases from J, leaving 12 bases between. This CDR3 contains 15 residues. Germline loops: CDR1 MNHEY, CDR2 SVGAGI.

The chain combines TRBV19 with TRBJ1-4; 9 positions match TRBD1. CDR1 and CDR2 (germline): LNHDA, SQIVND (reference sequence). J lost 8 bases, V lost 7 bases, and 14 bases had no gene match. There are 16 residues in the CDR3. The CDR3 sequence is CASNRPGTGLSEKLFF. The CDR3 bases are TGTGCCAGTAACCGTCCCGGGACAGGGTTGAGCGAAAAACTGTTTTTT.

The chain joins TRBV5-6 to TRBJ2-3; D not certain. V was shortened by 0 bases and J by 5 bases, with 4 bases between the two germline ends. Germline CDR1 is SGHDT and CDR2 is YYEEEE. This CDR3 has 12 residues. The CDR3 DNA reads as TGTGCCAGCAGCTTGGTAGGAGATACGCAGTATTTT. Translation: CASSLVGDTQYF.

The rearrangement uses TRBV19 and TRBJ2-1, with a possible D match to TRBD2 (6 bases). CDR1 and CDR2 (germline): LNHDA, SQIVND (reference sequence). Trimming left V 6 bases short and J 8 bases short, with 26 bases between. The length of the CDR3 is 17 residues. The CDR3 is CASSKTIQSGHVDEQFF. The CDR3 DNA is TGTGCCAGTAGCAAAACCATACAGAGCGGGCACGTTGATGAGCAGTTCTTC.

V and J are TRBV7-8 and TRBJ2-1; D is uncertain. The germline CDR1 and CDR2 sequences are SGHVS and FQNEAQ. V was trimmed by 5 bases and J by 15 bases, leaving 11 bases between them. This CDR3 contains 10 residues. The CDR3 reads CASSQGFPFF. The CDR3 DNA reads as TGTGCCAGCAGCCAAGGGTTCCCGTTCTTC.

This chain connects TRBV27 to TRBJ2-5, with 7 bases matching TRBD2. Germline V CDR1 and CDR2: MNHEY, SMNVEV (reference sequence). The CDR3 sequence is 13 residues long. The V and J ends lost 2 bases and 5 bases, in that order; junction bases with no gene match: 2. The CDR3 DNA follows: TGTGCCAGCAGTTTAGCGGGAGCTGAGACCCAGTACTTC. Protein product: CASSLAGAETQYF.

This sequence joins TRBV5-6 and TRBJ1-1; D gene unclear. The CDR3 has 13 residues. V was clipped by 4 bases and J by 1 base, with 8 bases between them. The V gene's germline CDR1 is SGHDT and CDR2 YYEEEE. The DNA of the CDR3 is TGTGCCAGCAGCCCGACACCGAACACTGAAGCTTTCTTT. Residues: CASSPTPNTEAFF.

The chain combines TRBV24-1 with TRBJ2-3; no reliable D call. Trimming took off 0 bases at V and 2 bases at J, with 5 bases between the two ends. The V gene's germline CDR1 is KGHDR and CDR2 SFDVKD. CDR3 size: 14 residues. CDR3 in amino acids: CATSDLRPTDTQYF. The CDR3 nucleotides are TGTGCCACCAGTGATTTGAGACCCACAGATACGCAGTATTTT.

This sequence joins TRBV9 and TRBJ1-5; 7 nucleotides line up with TRBD1. The CDR3 consists of 15 residues. The germline CDR1 and CDR2 sequences are SGDLS and YYNGEE. J gave up 5 bases and V 3 bases, and 8 bases lay outside the gene matches. In DNA, the CDR3 is TGTGCCAGCAGCGCGCGGGCTACAGGGGATCAGCCCCAGCATTTT. Translated: CASSARATGDQPQHF.